This T cell receptor beta chain was found in a study of blood T cell repertoires in COVID-19. Study information: The United States, Italy and Spain provided the acute and convalescent COVID-19 samples. T cells, B-cell-depleted T cells, or PBMCs supplied cDNA or gDNA.

Authors' analysis steps: The assay estimated nucleated cells by amplifying reference gene primers. Data came from immunoSEQ multiplex PCR; TCRdb stores just in-frame clones and leaves some out. That table is the source of V, J and clone size, and D and trimming were worked out from the DNA. The sample lists about 70,000 clones, approximately 86% occurring once. From germline, CDR1 is SGHTA and CDR2 FQGNSA. CDR3 length equals 15 residues. The V segment lost 4 bases and the J segment 5 bases; nucleotides outside the gene matches: 7. J is TRBJ2-5 and V is TRBV7-2, with TRBD2 identical over 10 bases. Sequencing used peripheral blood. This TCR was sampled from a human donor in a cohort sampled during active COVID-19. In nucleotides, the CDR3 is TGTGCCAGCAGCTCAGGGGGACTAGCGTGGGAGACCCAGTACTTC. Translation gives CASSSGGLAWETQYF.